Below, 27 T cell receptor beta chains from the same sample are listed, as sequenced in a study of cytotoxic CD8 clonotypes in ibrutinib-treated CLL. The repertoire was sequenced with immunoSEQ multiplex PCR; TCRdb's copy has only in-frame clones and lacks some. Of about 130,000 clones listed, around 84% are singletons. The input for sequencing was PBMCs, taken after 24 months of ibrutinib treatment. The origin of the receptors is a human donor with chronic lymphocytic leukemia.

The CDR3 DNA reads TGTGCCTGGACCAGGAGCGAGCGAAACACCATATATTTT. The encoded protein is CAWTRSERNTIYF. The V and J genes are TRBV30 and TRBJ1-3; D remains unclear. The CDR3 contains 13 residues. V shed 4 bases and J shed 5 bases, with 12 bases lying between them. CDR1 and CDR2 (germline): GTSNPN, SVGIG (reference sequence). Filled out from reference TRBV30 and TRBJ1-3, the complete variable domain reads SQTIHQWPATLVQPVGSPLSLECTVEGTSNPNLYWYRQAAGRGLQLLFYSVGIGQISSEVPQNLSASRPQDRQFILSSKKLLLSDSGFYLCAWTRSERNTIYFGEGSWLTVV.

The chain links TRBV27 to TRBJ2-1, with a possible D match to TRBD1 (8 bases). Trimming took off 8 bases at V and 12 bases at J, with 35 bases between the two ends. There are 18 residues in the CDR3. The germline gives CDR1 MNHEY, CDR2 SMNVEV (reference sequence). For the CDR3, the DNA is TGTGCCAGCTCTCGCAGGGGGGGAAGACAGGGGAGGACTTATGGGCAGTTCTTC. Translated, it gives CASSRRGGRQGRTYGQFF.

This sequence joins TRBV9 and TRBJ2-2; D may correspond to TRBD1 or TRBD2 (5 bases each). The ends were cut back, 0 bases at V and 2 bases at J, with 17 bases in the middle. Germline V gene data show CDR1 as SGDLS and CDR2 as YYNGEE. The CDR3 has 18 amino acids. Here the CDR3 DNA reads TGTGCCAGCAGCGTAGAGCTCTTCGGGGCAGTAAACACCGGGGAGCTGTTTTTT. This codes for CASSVELFGAVNTGELFF.

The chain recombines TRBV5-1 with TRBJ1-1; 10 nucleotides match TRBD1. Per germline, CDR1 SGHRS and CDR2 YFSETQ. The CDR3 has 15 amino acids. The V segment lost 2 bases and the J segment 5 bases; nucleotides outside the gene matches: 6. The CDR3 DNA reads TGCGCCAGCAGCTTCCCGGGACAGGGGAGGACTGAAGCTTTCTTT. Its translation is CASSFPGQGRTEAFF.

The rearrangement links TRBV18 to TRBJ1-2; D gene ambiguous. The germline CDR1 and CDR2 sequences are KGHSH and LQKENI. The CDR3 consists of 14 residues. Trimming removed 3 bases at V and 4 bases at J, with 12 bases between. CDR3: CASSPSADIYGYTF. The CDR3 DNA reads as TGTGCCAGCTCACCGTCGGCAGACATCTATGGCTACACCTTC.

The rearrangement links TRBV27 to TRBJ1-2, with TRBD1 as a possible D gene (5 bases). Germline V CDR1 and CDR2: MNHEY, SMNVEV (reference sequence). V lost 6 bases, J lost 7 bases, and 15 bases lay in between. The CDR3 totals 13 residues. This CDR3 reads CASSLMGVGGYTF. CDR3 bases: TGTGCCAGCAGCCTCATGGGGGTGGGTGGCTACACCTTC.

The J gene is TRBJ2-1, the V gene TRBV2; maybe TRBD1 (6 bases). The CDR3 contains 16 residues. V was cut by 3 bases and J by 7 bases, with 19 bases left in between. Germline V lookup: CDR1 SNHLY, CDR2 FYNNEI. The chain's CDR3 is CASSERGVQGRNEQFF. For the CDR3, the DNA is TGTGCCAGCAGTGAGAGGGGCGTGCAGGGGAGAAATGAGCAGTTCTTC.

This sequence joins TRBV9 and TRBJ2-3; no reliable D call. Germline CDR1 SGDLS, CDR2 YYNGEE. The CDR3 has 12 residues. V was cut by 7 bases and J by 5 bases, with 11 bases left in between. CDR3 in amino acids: CASRPLRDTQYF. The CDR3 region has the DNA TGTGCCAGCCGGCCTCTTCGAGATACGCAGTATTTT.

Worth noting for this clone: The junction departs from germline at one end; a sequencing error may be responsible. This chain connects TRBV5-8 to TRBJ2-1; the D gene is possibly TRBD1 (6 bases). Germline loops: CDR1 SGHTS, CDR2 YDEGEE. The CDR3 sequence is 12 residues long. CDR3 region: CASSGWTASWVF. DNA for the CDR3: TGTGCCAGCAGCGGATGGACAGCCTCCTGGGTCTTC. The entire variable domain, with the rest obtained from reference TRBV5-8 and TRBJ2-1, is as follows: EAGVTQSPTHLIKTRGQQATLRCSPISGHTSVYWYQQALGLGLQFLLWYDEGEERNRGNFPPRFSGRQFPNYSSELNVNALELEDSALYLCASSGWTASWVFGPGTRLTVL.

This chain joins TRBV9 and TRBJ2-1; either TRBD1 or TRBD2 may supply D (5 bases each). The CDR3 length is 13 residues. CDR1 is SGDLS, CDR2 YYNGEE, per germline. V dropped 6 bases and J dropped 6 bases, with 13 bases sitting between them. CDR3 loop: CASTGRISNEQFF. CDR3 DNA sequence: TGTGCCAGCACGGGACGGATAAGCAATGAGCAGTTCTTC.

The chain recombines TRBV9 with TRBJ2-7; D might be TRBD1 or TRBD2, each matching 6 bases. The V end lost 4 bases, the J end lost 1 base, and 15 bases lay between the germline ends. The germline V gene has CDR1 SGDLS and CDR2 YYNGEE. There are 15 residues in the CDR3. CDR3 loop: CASSPRRGPSYEQYF. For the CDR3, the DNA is TGTGCCAGCAGCCCCAGACGGGGGCCTTCCTACGAGCAGTACTTC. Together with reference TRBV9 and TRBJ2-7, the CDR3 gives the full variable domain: DSGVTQTPKHLITATGQRVTLRCSPRSGDLSVYWYQQSLDQGLQFLIQYYNGEERAKGNILERFSAQQFPDLHSELNLSSLELGDSALYFCASSPRRGPSYEQYFGPGTRLTVT.

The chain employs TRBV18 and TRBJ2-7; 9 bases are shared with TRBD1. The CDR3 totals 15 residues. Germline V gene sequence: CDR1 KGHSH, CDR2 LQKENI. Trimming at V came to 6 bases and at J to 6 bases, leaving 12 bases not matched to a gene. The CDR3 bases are TGTGCCAGCTCCCCGGACTTAGGACAGGGGCTCGAGCAGTACTTC. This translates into CASSPDLGQGLEQYF.

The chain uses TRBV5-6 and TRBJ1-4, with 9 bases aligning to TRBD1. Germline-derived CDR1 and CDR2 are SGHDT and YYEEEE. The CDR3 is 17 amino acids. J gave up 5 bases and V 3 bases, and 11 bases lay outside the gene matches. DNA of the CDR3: TGTGCCAGCAGCTGGGGGACAGGGTCAGGGCACAATGAAAAACTGTTTTTT. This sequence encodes CASSWGTGSGHNEKLFF. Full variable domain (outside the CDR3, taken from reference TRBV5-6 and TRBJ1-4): DAGVTQSPTHLIKTRGQQVTLRCSPKSGHDTVSWYQQALGQGPQFIFQYYEEEERQRGNFPDRFSGHQFPNYSSELNVNALLLGDSALYLCASSWGTGSGHNEKLFFGSGTQLSVL.

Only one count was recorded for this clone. CDR3 loop: CASSSSSGANVLTF. In nucleotides, the CDR3 is TGTGCCAGCAGTTCCTCGAGTGGGGCCAACGTCCTGACTTTC. The chain recombines TRBV27 with TRBJ2-6; D unclear. The V gene lost 4 bases and the J gene lost 3 bases, with 7 bases spanning the gap. This CDR3 is 14 amino acids long. Per germline, CDR1 MNHEY and CDR2 SMNVEV (reference sequence).

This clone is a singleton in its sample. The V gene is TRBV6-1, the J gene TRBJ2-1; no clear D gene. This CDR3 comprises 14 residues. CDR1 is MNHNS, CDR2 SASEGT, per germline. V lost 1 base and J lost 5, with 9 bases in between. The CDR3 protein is CASSEGTADNEQFF. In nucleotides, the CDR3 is TGTGCCAGCAGTGAAGGCACAGCTGACAATGAGCAGTTCTTC.

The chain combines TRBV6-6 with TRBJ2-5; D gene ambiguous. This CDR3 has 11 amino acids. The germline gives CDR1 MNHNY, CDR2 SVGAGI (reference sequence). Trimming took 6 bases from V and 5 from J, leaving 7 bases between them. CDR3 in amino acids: CASRETETQYF. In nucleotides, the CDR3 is TGTGCCAGCAGGGAAACGGAGACCCAGTACTTC.

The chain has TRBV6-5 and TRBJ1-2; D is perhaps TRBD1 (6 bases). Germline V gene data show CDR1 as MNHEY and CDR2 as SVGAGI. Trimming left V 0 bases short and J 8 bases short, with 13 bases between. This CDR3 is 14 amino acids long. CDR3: CASSYSGGPAGYTF. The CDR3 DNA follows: TGTGCCAGCAGTTACTCGGGGGGCCCGGCGGGCTACACCTTC.

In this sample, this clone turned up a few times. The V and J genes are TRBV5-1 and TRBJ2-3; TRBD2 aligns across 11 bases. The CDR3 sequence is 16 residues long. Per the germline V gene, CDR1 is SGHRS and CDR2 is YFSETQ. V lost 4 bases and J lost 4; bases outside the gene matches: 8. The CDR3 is CASSPVAGGSPDTQYF. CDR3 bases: TGCGCCAGCAGCCCAGTAGCGGGGGGGAGTCCAGATACGCAGTATTTT.

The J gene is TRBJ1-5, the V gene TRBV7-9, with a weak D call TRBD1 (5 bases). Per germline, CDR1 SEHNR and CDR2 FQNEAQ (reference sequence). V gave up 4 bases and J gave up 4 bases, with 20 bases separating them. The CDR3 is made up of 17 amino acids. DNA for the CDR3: TGTGCCAGCAGCTCCCTTTTGACGGGAGGGACTAATCAGCCCCAGCATTTT. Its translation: CASSSLLTGGTNQPQHF.

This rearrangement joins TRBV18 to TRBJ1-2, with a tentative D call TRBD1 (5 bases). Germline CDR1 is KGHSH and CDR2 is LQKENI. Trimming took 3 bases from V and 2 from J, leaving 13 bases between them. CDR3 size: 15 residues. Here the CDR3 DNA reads TGTGCCAGCTCACCGGGACGGGGACCCAACTATGGCTACACCTTC. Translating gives CASSPGRGPNYGYTF.

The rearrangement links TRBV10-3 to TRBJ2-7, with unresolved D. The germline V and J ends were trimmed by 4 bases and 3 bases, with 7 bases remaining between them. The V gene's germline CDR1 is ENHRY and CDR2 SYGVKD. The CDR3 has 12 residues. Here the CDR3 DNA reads TGTGCCATCAGTGGCAGTAGCTACGAGCAGTACTTC. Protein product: CAISGSSYEQYF.

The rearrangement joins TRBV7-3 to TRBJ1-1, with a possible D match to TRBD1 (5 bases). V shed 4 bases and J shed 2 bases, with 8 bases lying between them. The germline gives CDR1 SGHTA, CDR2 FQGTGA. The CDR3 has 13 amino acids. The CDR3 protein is CASSYGGNTEAFF. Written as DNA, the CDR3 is TGTGCCAGCAGCTACGGGGGAAACACTGAAGCTTTCTTT.

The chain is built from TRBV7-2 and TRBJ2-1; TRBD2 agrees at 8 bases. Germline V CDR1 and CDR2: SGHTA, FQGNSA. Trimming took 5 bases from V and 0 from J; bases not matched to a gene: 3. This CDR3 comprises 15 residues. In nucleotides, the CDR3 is TGTGCCAGCAGCCGTAGCGGGGACTCCTACAATGAGCAGTTCTTC. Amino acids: CASSRSGDSYNEQFF.

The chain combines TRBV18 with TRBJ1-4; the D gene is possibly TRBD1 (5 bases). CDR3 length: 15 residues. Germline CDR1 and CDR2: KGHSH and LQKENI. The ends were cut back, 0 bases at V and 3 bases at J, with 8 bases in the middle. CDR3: CASSPPRGANEKLFF. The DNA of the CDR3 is TGTGCCAGCTCACCACCCCGGGGGGCTAATGAAAAACTGTTTTTT.

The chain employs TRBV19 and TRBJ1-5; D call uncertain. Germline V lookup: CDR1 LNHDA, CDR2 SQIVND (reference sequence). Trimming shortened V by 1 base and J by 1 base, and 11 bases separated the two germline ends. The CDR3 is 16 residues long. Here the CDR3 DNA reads TGTGCCAGTAGTATAGGGCGGGGATTGAGCAATCAGCCCCAGCATTTT. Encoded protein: CASSIGRGLSNQPQHF.

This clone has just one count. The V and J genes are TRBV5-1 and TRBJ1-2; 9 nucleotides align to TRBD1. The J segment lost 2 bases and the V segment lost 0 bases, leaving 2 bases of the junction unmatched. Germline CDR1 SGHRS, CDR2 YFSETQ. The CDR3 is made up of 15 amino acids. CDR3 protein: CASSLEGQGNYGYTF. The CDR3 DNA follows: TGCGCCAGCAGCTTGGAAGGACAGGGGAACTATGGCTACACCTTC.

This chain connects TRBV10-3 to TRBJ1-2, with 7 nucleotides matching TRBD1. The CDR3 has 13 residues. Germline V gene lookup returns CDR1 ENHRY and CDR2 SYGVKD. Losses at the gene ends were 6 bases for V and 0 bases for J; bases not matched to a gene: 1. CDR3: CAISGTANYGYTF. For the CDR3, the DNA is TGTGCCATCAGCGGGACAGCTAACTATGGCTACACCTTC.